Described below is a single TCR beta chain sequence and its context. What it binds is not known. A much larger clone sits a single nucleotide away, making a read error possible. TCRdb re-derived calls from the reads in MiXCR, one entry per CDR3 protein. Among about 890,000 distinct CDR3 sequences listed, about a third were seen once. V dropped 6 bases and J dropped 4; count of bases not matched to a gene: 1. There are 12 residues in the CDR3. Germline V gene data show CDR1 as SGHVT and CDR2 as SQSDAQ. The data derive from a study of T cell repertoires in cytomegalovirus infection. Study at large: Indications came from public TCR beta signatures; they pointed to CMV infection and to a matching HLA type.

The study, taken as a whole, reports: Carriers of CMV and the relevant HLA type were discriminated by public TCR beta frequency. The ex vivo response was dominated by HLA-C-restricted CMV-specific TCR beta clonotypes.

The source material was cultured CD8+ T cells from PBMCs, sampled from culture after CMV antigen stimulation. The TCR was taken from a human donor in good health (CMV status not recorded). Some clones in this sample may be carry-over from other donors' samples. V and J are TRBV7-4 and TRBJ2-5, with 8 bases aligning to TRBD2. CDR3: CASRAGGETQYF. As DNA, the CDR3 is TGTGCCAGCAGGGCGGGGGGAGAGACCCAGTACTTC.